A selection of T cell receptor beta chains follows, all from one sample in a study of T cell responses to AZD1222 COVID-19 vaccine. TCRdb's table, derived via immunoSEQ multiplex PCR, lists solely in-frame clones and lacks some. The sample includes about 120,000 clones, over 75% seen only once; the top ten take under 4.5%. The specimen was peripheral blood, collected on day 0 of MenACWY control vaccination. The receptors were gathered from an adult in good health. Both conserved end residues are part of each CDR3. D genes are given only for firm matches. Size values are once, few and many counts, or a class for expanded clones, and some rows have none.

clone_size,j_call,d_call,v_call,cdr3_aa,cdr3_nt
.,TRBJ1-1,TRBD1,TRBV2,CASGGQGAGEAFF,TGTGCCAGCGGTGGACAGGGGGCGGGGGAAGCTTTCTTT
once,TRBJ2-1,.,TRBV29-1,CSANDRSNNEQFF,TGCAGCGCCAATGACAGGTCAAACAATGAGCAGTTCTTC
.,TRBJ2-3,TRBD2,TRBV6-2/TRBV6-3,CASSPRRTSGGPGSTDTQYF,TGTGCCAGCAGCCCTCGTCGGACTAGCGGGGGGCCGGGGAGCACAGATACGCAGTATTTT
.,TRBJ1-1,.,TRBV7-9,CASSWSGGRATEAFF,TGTGCCAGCAGCTGGAGTGGTGGTAGGGCCACTGAAGCTTTCTTT
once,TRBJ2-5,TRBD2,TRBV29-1,CSVEGGYQETQYF,TGCAGCGTTGAGGGGGGGTACCAAGAGACCCAGTACTTC
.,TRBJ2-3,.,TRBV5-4,CASSRGGTLSDTQYF,TGTGCCAGCAGCCGTGGGGGTACATTAAGCGATACGCAGTATTTT
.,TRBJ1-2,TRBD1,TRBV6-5,CASSSWTGANYGYTF,TGTGCCAGCAGTTCCTGGACAGGGGCTAACTATGGCTACACCTTC
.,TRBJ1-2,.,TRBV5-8,CATVDSYGYTF,TGTGCCACCGTGGACAGCTATGGCTACACCTTC
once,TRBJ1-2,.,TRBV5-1,CASSPSGGAYGYTF,TGCGCCAGCAGCCCCTCTGGGGGCGCCTATGGCTACACCTTC
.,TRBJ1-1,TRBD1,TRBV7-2,CASSYDRVSEAFF,TGTGCCAGCAGTTACGACAGGGTATCTGAAGCTTTCTTT
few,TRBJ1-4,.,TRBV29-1,CSAVYGEKLFF,TGCAGCGCGGTGTATGGTGAAAAACTGTTTTTT
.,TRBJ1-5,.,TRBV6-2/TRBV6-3,CASSYVLGTILGPGGQPQHF,TGTGCCAGCAGTTACGTTTTGGGGACGATCTTGGGTCCCGGTGGTCAGCCCCAGCATTTT
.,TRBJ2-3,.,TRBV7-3,CASSLSRDDTQYF,TGTGCCAGCAGCTTAAGTAGGGACGATACGCAGTATTTT
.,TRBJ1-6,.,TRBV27,CASMSRDSPLHF,TGTGCCAGCATGTCCCGAGATTCACCCCTCCACTTT
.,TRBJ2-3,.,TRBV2,CASSERRGRQYF,TGTGCCAGCAGTGAAAGGAGGGGCAGGCAGTATTTT
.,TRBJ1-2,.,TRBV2,CASITWERDNYGYTF,TGTGCCAGCATTACGTGGGAGAGGGATAACTATGGCTACACCTTC
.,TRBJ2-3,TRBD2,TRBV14,CASSHLGRASSDTQYF,TGTGCCAGCAGCCACCTCGGGAGGGCTAGCTCAGATACGCAGTATTTT
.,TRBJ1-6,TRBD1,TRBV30,CAWSPDRGYSPLHF,TGTGCCTGGAGTCCGGACAGGGGTTATTCACCCCTCCACTTT
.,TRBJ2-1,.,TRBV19,CASRSLRTSSSYNEQFF,TGTGCCAGTAGGTCCCTCCGGACGTCTAGCTCCTACAATGAGCAGTTCTTC
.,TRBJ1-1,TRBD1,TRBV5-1,CASSIGGTANTEAFF,TGCGCCAGCAGCATCGGGGGGACAGCGAACACTGAAGCTTTCTTT
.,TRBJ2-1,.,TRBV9,CASSVGLSYNEQFF,TGTGCCAGCAGCGTAGGACTCTCCTACAATGAGCAGTTCTTC
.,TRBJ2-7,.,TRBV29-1,CSVAGAYEQYF,TGCAGCGTAGCCGGGGCTTACGAGCAGTACTTC
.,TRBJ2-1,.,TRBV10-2,CASSESAYTYNEQFF,TGCGCCAGCAGTGAGTCGGCGTATACCTACAATGAGCAGTTCTTC
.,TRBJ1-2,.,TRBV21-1,CARWTGISGVYGYTF,TGTGCCAGGTGGACAGGGATATCCGGCGTATATGGCTACACCTTC
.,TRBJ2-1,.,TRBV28,CASHPPGLSYNEQFF,TGTGCCAGCCATCCCCCAGGGCTGTCCTACAATGAGCAGTTCTTC
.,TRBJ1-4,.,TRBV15,CATSRDRRRQGEKLFF,TGTGCCACCAGCAGAGATCGGCGGCGGCAGGGAGAAAAACTGTTTTTT
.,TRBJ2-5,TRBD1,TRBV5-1,CASSLVGGETQYF,TGCGCCAGCAGCTTGGTAGGGGGCGAGACCCAGTACTTC
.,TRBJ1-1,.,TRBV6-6,CASTPPSPLTEAFF,TGTGCCAGCACTCCTCCGAGTCCCTTAACTGAAGCTTTCTTT
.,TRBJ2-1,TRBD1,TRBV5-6,CASRDSDRGRGNEQFF,TGTGCCAGCAGAGACTCGGACAGGGGAAGAGGCAATGAGCAGTTCTTC
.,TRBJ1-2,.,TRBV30,CAWSVLRGNGYTF,TGTGCCTGGAGTGTACTACGAGGTAATGGCTACACCTTC
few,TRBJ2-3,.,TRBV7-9,CASSQQGLDTQYF,TGTGCCAGCAGCCAACAGGGTTTGGATACGCAGTATTTT
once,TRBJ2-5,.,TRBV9,CASSVDYRAAQETQYF,TGTGCCAGCAGCGTAGATTACAGGGCAGCACAAGAGACCCAGTACTTC
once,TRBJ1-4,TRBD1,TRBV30,CAWSGNRGLGEKLFF,TGTGCCTGGAGCGGAAACAGGGGGCTGGGCGAAAAACTGTTTTTT
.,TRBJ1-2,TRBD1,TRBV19,CASSPTGGASGYGYTF,TGTGCCAGTTCTCCGACAGGGGGCGCTTCCGGCTATGGCTACACCTTC
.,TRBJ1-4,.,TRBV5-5,CASSGGGGKLFF,TGTGCCAGCAGCGGGGGAGGGGGAAAACTGTTTTTT
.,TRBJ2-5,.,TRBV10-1,CASSDRNQETQYF,TGCGCCAGCAGTGACAGAAACCAAGAGACCCAGTACTTC
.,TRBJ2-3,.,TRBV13,CASRFRWRDTQYF,TGTGCCAGCAGGTTTAGGTGGAGAGATACGCAGTATTTT
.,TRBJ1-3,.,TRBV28,CASSTGSSGNTIYF,TGTGCCAGCAGTACAGGGAGCTCTGGAAACACCATATATTTT
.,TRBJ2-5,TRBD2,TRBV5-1,CASSISGGSETQYF,TGCGCCAGCAGCATTAGCGGGGGGTCTGAGACCCAGTACTTC
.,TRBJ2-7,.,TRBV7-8,CASSLAGGPYEQYF,TGTGCCAGCAGCTTAGCGGGGGGCCCCTACGAGCAGTACTTC
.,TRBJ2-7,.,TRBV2,CASSEYEQYF,TGTGCCAGCAGTGAGTACGAGCAGTACTTC
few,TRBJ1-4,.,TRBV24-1,CATSEAGRLNEKLFF,TGTGCCACCAGTGAAGCGGGCAGACTGAATGAAAAACTGTTTTTT
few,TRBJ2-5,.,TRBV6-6,CASSYSEETQYF,TGTGCCAGCAGTTACTCGGAAGAGACCCAGTACTTC
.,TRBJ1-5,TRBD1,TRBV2,CASLTDRARNQPQHF,TGTGCCAGCCTCACAGACAGGGCCCGCAATCAGCCCCAGCATTTT
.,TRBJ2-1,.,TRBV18,CASSLGAGEQFF,TGTGCCAGCTCACTCGGGGCTGGTGAGCAGTTCTTC
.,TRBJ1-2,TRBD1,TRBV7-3,CASRPGTDDYGYTF,TGTGCCAGCAGGCCCGGGACAGATGACTATGGCTACACCTTC